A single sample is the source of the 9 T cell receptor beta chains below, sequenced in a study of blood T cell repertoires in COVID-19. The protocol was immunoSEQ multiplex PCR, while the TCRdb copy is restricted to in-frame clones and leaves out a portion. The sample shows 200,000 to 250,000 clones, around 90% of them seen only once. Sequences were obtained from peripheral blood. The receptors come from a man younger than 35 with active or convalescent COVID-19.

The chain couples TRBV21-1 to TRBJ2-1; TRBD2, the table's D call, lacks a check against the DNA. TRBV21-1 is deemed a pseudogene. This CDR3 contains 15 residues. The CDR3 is CASSKAEPGHNEQFF. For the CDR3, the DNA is TGTGCCAGCAGCAAAGCGGAGCCCGGCCATAATGAGCAGTTCTTC.

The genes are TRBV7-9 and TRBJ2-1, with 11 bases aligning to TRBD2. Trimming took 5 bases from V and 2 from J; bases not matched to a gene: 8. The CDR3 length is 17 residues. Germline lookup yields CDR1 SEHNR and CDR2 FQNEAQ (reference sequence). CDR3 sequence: CASSTDASGRTYNEQFF. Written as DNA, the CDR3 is TGTGCCAGCAGCACCGACGCTAGCGGGAGGACCTACAATGAGCAGTTCTTC.

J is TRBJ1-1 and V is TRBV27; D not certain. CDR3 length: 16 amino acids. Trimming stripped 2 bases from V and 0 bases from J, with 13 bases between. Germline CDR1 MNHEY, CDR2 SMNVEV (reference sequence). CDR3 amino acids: CASSLLPGIMNTEAFF. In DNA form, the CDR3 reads TGTGCCAGCAGTTTACTTCCAGGAATCATGAACACTGAAGCTTTCTTT.

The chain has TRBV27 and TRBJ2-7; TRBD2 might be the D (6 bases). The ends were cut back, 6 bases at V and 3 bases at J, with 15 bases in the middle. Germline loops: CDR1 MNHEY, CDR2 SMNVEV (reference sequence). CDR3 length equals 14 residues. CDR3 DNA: TGTGCCAGCAGATTGGTTGGAGGGGACTACGAGCAGTACTTC. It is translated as CASRLVGGDYEQYF.

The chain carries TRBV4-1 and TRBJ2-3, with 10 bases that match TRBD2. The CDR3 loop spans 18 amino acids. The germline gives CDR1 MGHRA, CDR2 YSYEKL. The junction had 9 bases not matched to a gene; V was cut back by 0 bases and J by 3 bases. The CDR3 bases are TGCGCCAGCAGCCAAGAGACTCGAGCGGGAGGGTGGACAGATACGCAGTATTTT. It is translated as CASSQETRAGGWTDTQYF.

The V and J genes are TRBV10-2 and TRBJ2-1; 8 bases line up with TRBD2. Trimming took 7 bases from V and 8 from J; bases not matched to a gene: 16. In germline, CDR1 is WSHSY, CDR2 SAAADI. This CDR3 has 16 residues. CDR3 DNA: TGCGCCAGCAATCGCTGGCCGGGGGGGCCGGGTTATGAGCAGTTCTTC. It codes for CASNRWPGGPGYEQFF.

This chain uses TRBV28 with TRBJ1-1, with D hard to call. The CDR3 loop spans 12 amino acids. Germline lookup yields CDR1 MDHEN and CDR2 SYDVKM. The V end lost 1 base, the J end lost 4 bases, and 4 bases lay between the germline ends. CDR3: CASSLYTTEAFF. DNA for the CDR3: TGTGCCAGCAGTTTATACACCACTGAAGCTTTCTTT. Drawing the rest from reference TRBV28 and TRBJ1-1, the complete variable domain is DVKVTQSSRYLVKRTGEKVFLECVQDMDHENMFWYRQDPGLGLRLIYFSYDVKMKEKGDIPEGYSVSREKKERFSLILESASTNQTSMYLCASSLYTTEAFFGQGTRLTVV.

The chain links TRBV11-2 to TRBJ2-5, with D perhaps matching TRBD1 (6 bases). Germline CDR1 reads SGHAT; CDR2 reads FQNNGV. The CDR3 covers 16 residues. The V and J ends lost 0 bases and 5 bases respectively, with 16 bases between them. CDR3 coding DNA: TGTGCCAGCAGCTTAGACCCCGGTGGGGGCGTCGAGACCCAGTACTTC. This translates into CASSLDPGGGVETQYF.

The CDR3 sequence is CASSLGAGANVLTF. In nucleotides, the CDR3 is TGTGCCAGCAGCTTAGGGGCCGGGGCCAACGTCCTGACTTTC. This sequence joins TRBV7-3 and TRBJ2-6, with D possibly matching TRBD1 (5 bases). V was clipped by 2 bases and J by 4 bases, with 6 bases between them. This CDR3 comprises 14 residues. CDR1 is SGHTA, CDR2 FQGTGA, per germline.